These T cell receptor beta chains were read from a single sample in a study of blood T cells in healthy people across ages. TCRdb passed the 5' RACE reads through MiXCR, listing each CDR3 protein once. This table holds roughly 560,000 distinct CDR3 sequences, more than 20% found once. These data also formed part of another study, on T cells of mothers and their children.

The sequenced material came from blood. These receptors were taken from a boy younger than 18 in good health. Both conserved end residues are part of each CDR3. A D gene is named only where the DNA matches it firmly. Only part of the rows carry a size: once, few, many, or a class if the clone is expanded.

j_call v_call d_call clone_size cdr3_aa cdr3_nt
TRBJ1-4 TRBV15 NA many CATSRDRDEKLFF TGTGCCACCAGCAGAGATCGGGATGAAAAACTGTTTTTT
TRBJ2-3 TRBV7-9 TRBD2 once CASERGDTDTQYF TGTGCCAGCGAGCGGGGTGACACAGATACGCAGTATTTT
TRBJ2-1 TRBV24-1 TRBD2 NA CATKAGTSAGSGEQFF TGTGCCACCAAGGCCGGGACTAGCGCGGGGTCGGGTGAGCAGTTCTTC
TRBJ1-2 TRBV20-1 NA NA CSAREGPVNYGYTF TGCAGTGCTAGAGAAGGCCCAGTTAACTATGGCTACACCTTC
TRBJ2-5 TRBV10-3 NA NA CAISGGYEAETQYF TGTGCCATCAGTGGGGGTTACGAAGCAGAGACCCAGTACTTC
TRBJ2-7 TRBV25-1 NA few CASRAAGEWQYF TGTGCCAGCAGAGCGGCTGGGGAGTGGCAGTACTTC
TRBJ2-3 TRBV27 NA NA CASSPGWAYPSTDTQYF TGTGCCAGCAGTCCAGGGTGGGCCTACCCTAGCACAGATACGCAGTATTTT
TRBJ1-1 TRBV7-2 NA NA CASSPFAGSNTEAFF TGTGCCAGCAGCCCCTTTGCAGGATCGAACACTGAAGCTTTCTTT
TRBJ2-1 TRBV3-1 NA few CASSHPSLDNEQFF TGTGCCAGCAGCCATCCAAGCCTAGACAATGAGCAGTTCTTC
TRBJ2-1 TRBV28 TRBD1 NA CASSWTGEPYNEQFF TGTGCCAGCAGTTGGACAGGGGAACCGTACAATGAGCAGTTCTTC
TRBJ2-3 TRBV10-3 TRBD2 few CAVSESGSGGTDTQYF TGTGCCGTCAGTGAGTCGGGGAGCGGGGGCACAGATACGCAGTATTTT
TRBJ2-5 TRBV6-6 TRBD2 few CASSPLGLAGGETQYF TGTGCCAGCAGTCCCCTCGGGCTAGCGGGAGGAGAGACCCAGTACTTC
TRBJ1-3 TRBV28 TRBD1 few CASSLGRMRSGQPYF TGTGCCAGCAGTTTGGGGAGGATGCGGTCGGGACAGCCGTATTTT
TRBJ2-7 TRBV20-1 NA few CSARGGPYEQYF TGCAGTGCTAGAGGGGGTCCCTACGAGCAGTACTTC
TRBJ1-2 TRBV30 TRBD1 NA CAWSTGQGNGYTF TGTGCCTGGAGTACGGGACAGGGTAATGGCTACACCTTC
TRBJ2-2 TRBV3-1 TRBD2 few CASSPTGTSVNTGELFF TGTGCCAGCAGCCCGACGGGGACTAGCGTTAACACCGGGGAGCTGTTTTTT
TRBJ2-1 TRBV28 TRBD1 few CASRFRDRVQVEQFF TGTGCCAGCCGTTTTCGGGACAGGGTACAAGTTGAGCAGTTCTTC
TRBJ2-7 TRBV7-9 NA NA CASSPPGAEQYF TGTGCCAGCAGCCCCCCGGGGGCCGAGCAGTACTTC
TRBJ1-6 TRBV6-5 NA NA CASSYSRGRANSPLHF TGTGCCAGCAGTTACTCTCGGGGACGGGCTAATTCACCCCTCCACTTT
TRBJ1-2 TRBV5-1 NA many CASSLGTNYGYTF TGTGCCAGCAGCTTAGGGACAAACTATGGCTACACCTTC
TRBJ2-3 TRBV7-2 TRBD2 few CASRTSGASTDTQYF TGTGCCAGCAGGACTAGCGGGGCTAGCACAGATACGCAGTATTTT